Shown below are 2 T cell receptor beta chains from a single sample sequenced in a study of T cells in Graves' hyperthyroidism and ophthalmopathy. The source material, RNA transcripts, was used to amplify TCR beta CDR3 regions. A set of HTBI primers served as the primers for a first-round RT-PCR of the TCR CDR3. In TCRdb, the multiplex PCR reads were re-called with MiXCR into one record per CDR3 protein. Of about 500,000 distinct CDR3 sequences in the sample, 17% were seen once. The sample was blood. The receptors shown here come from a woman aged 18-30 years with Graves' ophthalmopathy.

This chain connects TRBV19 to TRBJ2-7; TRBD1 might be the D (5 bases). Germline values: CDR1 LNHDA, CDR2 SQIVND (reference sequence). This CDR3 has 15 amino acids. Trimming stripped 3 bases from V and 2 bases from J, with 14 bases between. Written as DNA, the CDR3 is TGTGCCAGTAGTATGTACTCAGGCAGGGCCTACGAGCAGTACTTC. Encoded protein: CASSMYSGRAYEQYF.

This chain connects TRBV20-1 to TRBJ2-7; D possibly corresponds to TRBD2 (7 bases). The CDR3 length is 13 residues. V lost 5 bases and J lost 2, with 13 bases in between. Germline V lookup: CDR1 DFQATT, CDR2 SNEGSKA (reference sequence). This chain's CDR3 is CSAVGGPPYEQYF. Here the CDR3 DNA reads TGCAGTGCTGTGGGGGGGCCCCCCTACGAGCAGTACTTC.